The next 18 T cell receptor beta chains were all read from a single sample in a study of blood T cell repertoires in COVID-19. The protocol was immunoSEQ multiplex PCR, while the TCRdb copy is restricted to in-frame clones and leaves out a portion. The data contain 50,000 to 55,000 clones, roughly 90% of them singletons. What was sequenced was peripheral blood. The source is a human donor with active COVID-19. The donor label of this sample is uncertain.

This CDR3 reads CASRGRSNQPQHF. The CDR3 bases are TGTGCCAGCAGGGGGAGGAGCAATCAGCCCCAGCATTTT. V and J are TRBV7-2 and TRBJ1-5; no clear D gene. The V end lost 6 bases, the J end lost 1 base, and 7 bases lay between the germline ends. CDR1 SGHTA and CDR2 FQGNSA come from the germline V gene. This CDR3 spans 13 amino acids.

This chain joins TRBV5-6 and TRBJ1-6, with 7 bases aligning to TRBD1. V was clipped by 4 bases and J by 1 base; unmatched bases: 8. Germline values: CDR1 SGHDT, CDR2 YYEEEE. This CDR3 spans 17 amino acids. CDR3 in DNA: TGTGCCAGCAGCCGCAGACAGGGATCATCCTATAATTCACCCCTCCACTTT. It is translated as CASSRRQGSSYNSPLHF.

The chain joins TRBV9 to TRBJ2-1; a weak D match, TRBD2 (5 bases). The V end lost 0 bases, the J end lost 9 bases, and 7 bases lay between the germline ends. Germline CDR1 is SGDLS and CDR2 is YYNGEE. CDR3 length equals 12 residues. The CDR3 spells CASSVARGEQFF. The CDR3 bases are TGTGCCAGCAGCGTAGCCCGGGGTGAGCAGTTCTTC.

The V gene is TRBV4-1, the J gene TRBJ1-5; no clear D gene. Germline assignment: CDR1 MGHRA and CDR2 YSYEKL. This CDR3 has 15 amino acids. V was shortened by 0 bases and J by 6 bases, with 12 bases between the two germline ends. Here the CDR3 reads CASSQEVRESQPQHF. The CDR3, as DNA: TGCGCCAGCAGCCAAGAGGTCCGGGAAAGTCAGCCCCAGCATTTT.

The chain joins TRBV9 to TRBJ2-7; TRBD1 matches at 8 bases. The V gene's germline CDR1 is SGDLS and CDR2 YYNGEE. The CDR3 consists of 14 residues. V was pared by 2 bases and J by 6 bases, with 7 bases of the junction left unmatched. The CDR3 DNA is TGTGCCAGCAGCGTGGACAGGGACACTAGCGAGCAGTACTTC. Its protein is CASSVDRDTSEQYF. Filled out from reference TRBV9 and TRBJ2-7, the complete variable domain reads DSGVTQTPKHLITATGQRVTLRCSPRSGDLSVYWYQQSLDQGLQFLIQYYNGEERAKGNILERFSAQQFPDLHSELNLSSLELGDSALYFCASSVDRDTSEQYFGPGTRLTVT.

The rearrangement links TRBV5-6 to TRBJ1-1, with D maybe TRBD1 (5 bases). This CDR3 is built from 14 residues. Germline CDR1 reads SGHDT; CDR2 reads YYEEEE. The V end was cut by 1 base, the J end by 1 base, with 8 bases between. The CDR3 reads CASSLSTGNTEAFF. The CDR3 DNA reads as TGTGCCAGCAGCTTGTCCACAGGGAACACTGAAGCTTTCTTT.

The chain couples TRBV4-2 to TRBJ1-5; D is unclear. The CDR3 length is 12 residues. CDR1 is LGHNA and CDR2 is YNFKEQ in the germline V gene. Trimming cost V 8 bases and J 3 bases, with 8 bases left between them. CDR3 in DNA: TGTGCCAGCCAGGCACCCAATCAGCCCCAGCATTTT. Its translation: CASQAPNQPQHF.

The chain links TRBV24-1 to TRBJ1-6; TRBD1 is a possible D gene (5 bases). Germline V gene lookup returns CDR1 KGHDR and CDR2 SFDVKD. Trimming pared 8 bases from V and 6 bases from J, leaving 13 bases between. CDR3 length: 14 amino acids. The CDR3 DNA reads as TGTGCCACCAATAGAGACAGCCCTAATTCACCCCTCCACTTT. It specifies CATNRDSPNSPLHF.

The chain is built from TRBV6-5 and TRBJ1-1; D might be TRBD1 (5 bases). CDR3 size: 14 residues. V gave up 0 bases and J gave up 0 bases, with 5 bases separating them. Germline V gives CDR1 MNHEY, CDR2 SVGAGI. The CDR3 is CASSYSTVNTEAFF. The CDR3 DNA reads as TGTGCCAGCAGTTACTCGACAGTGAACACTGAAGCTTTCTTT.

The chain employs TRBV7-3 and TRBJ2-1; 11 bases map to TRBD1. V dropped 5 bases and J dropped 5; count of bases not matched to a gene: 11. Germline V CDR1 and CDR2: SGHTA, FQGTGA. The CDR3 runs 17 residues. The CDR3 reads CASSTTGTGGINNEQFF. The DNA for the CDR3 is TGTGCCAGCAGCACTACAGGGACAGGGGGTATCAACAATGAGCAGTTCTTC.

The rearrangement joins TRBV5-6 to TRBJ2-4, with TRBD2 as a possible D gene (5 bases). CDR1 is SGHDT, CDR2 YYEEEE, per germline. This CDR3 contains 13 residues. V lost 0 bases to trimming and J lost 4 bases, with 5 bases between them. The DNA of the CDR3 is TGTGCCAGCAGCTTGGGGAGGAAAAACATTCAGTACTTC. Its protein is CASSLGRKNIQYF. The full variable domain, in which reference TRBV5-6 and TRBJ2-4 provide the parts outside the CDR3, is DAGVTQSPTHLIKTRGQQVTLRCSPKSGHDTVSWYQQALGQGPQFIFQYYEEEERQRGNFPDRFSGHQFPNYSSELNVNALLLGDSALYLCASSLGRKNIQYFGAGTRLSVL.

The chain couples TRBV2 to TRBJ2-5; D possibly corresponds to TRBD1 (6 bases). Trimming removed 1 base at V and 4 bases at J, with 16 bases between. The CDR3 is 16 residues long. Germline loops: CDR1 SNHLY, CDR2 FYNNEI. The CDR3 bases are TGTGCCAGCAGTGAAGTGGGGGCCGGTGTGGCAGAGACCCAGTACTTC. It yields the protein CASSEVGAGVAETQYF.

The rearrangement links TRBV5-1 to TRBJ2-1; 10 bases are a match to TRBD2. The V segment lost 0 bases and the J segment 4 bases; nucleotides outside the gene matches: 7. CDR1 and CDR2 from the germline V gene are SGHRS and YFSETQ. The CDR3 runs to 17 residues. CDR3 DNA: TGCGCCAGCAGCTTGGTGGGATCTAGCGGGGGATACAATGAGCAGTTCTTC. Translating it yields CASSLVGSSGGYNEQFF.

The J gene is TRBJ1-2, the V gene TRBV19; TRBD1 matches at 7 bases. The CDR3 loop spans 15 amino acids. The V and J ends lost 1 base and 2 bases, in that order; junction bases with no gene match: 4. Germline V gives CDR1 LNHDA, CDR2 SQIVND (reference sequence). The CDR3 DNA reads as TGTGCCAGTAGTATAGTGCAGGGGGAAAACTATGGCTACACCTTC. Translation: CASSIVQGENYGYTF. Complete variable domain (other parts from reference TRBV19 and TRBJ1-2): DGGITQSPKYLFRKEGQNVTLSCEQNLNHDAMYWYRQDPGQGLRLIYYSQIVNDFQKGDIAEGYSVSREKKESFPLTVTSAQKNPTAFYLCASSIVQGENYGYTFGSGTRLTVV.

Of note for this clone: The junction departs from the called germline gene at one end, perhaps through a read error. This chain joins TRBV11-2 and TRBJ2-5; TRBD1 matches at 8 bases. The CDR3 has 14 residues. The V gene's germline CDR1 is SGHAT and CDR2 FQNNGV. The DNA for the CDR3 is TGTGCCAGCAGCCTAGACAGGGGTGGGGAGACCCAGTACTTC. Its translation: CASSLDRGGETQYF.

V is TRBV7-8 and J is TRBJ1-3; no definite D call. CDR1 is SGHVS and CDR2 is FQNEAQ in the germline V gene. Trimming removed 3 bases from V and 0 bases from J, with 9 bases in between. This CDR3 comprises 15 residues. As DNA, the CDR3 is TGTGCCAGCAGCTTTACTACCGACTCTGGAAACACCATATATTTT. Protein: CASSFTTDSGNTIYF.

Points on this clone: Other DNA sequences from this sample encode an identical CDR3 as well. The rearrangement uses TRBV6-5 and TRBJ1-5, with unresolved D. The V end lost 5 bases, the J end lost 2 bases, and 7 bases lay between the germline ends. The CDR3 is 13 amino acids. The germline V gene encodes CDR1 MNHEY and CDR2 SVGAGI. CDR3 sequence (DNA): TGTGCCAGCAGTAACACAGGCAATCAGCCCCAGCATTTT. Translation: CASSNTGNQPQHF.

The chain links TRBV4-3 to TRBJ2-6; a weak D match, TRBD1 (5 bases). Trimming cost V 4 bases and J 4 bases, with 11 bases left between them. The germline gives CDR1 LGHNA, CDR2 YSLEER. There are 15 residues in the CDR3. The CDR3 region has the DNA TGCGCCAGCAGCCTAGGGGTGGGAGGGGCCAACGTCCTGACTTTC. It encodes CASSLGVGGANVLTF.